This TCR beta chain is drawn from a study of blood T cell repertoires in COVID-19. At the level of the study: There were acute and convalescent COVID-19 samples, and they came from the United States, Italy and Spain.

In the original processing: Reference gene primer amplification in the assay estimated nucleated cell counts. Produced via immunoSEQ multiplex PCR; TCRdb's table is partial and in-frame only. V and J calls and clone size are as listed in that table; D and trimming were resolved from the DNA. The top ten hold under 2.5% of the sample, which has about 260,000 clones, approximately 87% seen once. The CDR3 loop spans 15 amino acids. CDR1 SGHTA and CDR2 FQGNSA come from the germline V gene. Trimming removed 2 bases from V and 2 bases from J; junction bases left unmatched: 2. Sequencing used peripheral blood. The source is a woman aged 45-60 years with acute or convalescent COVID-19. The V gene is TRBV7-2, the J gene TRBJ2-1; 8 bases are shared with TRBD2. CDR3 DNA sequence: TGTGCCAGCAGCTTAAGTAGCGGGGCCTACAATGAGCAGTTCTTC. This gives the protein CASSLSSGAYNEQFF. Supplemented by reference TRBV7-2 and TRBJ2-1, the full variable domain reads GAGVSQSPSNKVTEKGKDVELRCDPISGHTALYWYRQSLGQGLEFLIYFQGNSAPDKSGLPSDRFSAERTGGSVSTLTIQRTQQEDSAVYLCASSLSSGAYNEQFFGPGTRLTVL.